This TCR beta chain was observed in a study of STAT5B mutations in CD4+ large granular lymphocyte leukemia. The ends were cut back, 5 bases at V and 9 bases at J, with 8 bases in the middle. This CDR3 is 11 amino acids long. Germline lookup yields CDR1 SGHTA and CDR2 FQGNSA. Comments on this clone: The antigen is not known.

Findings of the study overall: Without putative leukemic clones, patient CD4-sorted repertoires remained more clonal than healthy CD4+ repertoires. No patients shared main leukemic clonotypes, though 20% to 25% appeared at low frequency elsewhere.

Per the original data handling: The detection floor for productive clonotype frequency was 2.59 x 10-5. Here immunoSEQ multiplex PCR was the method, and the copy in TCRdb shows in-frame clones only, minus some. The DNA was the basis for D and trimming; V, J and clone size are from that table. The table shows around 27,000 clones, with 65% to 80% occurring only once. The source of this sequence is a human donor in good health. Sample: CD4+ T cells from blood buffy coats. The chain has TRBV7-2 and TRBJ1-5; D call uncertain. The CDR3 loop is CASSGRGPQHF. In DNA, the CDR3 is TGTGCCAGCAGCGGCAGAGGGCCCCAGCATTTT.